This paragraph covers one T cell receptor (beta chain) sequence. Its matching antigen is unknown. This record belongs to a study of OX40 agonist ivuxolimab in advanced cancers. Study as a whole: At 0.01 to 10 mg/kg, ivuxolimab was administered intravenously to patients every 2 weeks.

Findings and caveats of the study: What antigens the expanded peripheral T cells recognized was never established.

V lost 0 bases, J lost 7 bases, and 5 bases stayed unmatched. The CDR3 has 15 residues. The V gene's germline CDR1 is KGHSH and CDR2 LQKENI. Profiling relied on immunoSEQ multiplex PCR, and the TCRdb table lists in-frame clones only, not all of them. The top ten hold roughly 4% of the sample, which has tens of thousands of clones, around 87% seen once. The sequence derives from an adult with an advanced solid tumor such as melanoma, head and neck, liver or kidney cancer. Source: CD4+ or CD8+ T cells sorted from blood, taken in a trial of the OX40 agonist ivuxolimab. The genes are TRBV18 and TRBJ2-2; TRBD2 matches 7 bases. Here the CDR3 reads CASSPPGGFIGELFF. The CDR3 DNA follows: TGTGCCAGCTCACCACCGGGAGGGTTTATCGGGGAGCTGTTTTTT.